The next 18 T cell receptor beta chains were all read from a single sample in a study of blood T cell repertoires in COVID-19. Only in-frame clones appear in the TCRdb table, and some are missing; sequencing was by immunoSEQ multiplex PCR. The sample has about 180,000 clones; about 81% are singletons. Sequencing used peripheral blood. The receptors here all came from a woman older than 75 with COVID-19, enrolled during active disease.

This chain links TRBV5-1 with TRBJ2-2, with a weak D call TRBD2 (6 bases). Trimming took off 1 base at V and 5 bases at J, with 18 bases between the two ends. In germline, CDR1 is SGHRS, CDR2 YFSETQ. The CDR3 spans 17 residues. The CDR3 DNA reads as TGCGCCAGCAGCTTGCCGGGCGGGGTAACGAGAACCGGGGAGCTGTTTTTT. This translates into CASSLPGGVTRTGELFF. Complete variable domain (other parts from reference TRBV5-1 and TRBJ2-2): KAGVTQTPRYLIKTRGQQVTLSCSPISGHRSVSWYQQTPGQGLQFLFEYFSETQRNKGNFPGRFSGRQFSNSRSEMNVSTLELGDSALYLCASSLPGGVTRTGELFFGEGSRLTVL.

The chain has TRBV2 and TRBJ2-1, with D perhaps matching TRBD2 (5 bases). The CDR3 is made up of 14 amino acids. V was trimmed by 6 bases and J by 9 bases, leaving 18 bases between them. The germline CDR1 and CDR2 sequences are SNHLY and FYNNEI. CDR3 in DNA: TGTGCCAGCAGCGGTCTAGAGGGCACCGGTGAGCAGTTCTTC. Translation gives CASSGLEGTGEQFF.

J is TRBJ1-1 and V is TRBV7-2; a possible D gene is TRBD1 (6 bases). The V and J ends lost 1 base and 5 bases respectively, with 11 bases between them. CDR3 length equals 14 residues. Germline V lookup: CDR1 SGHTA, CDR2 FQGNSA. This CDR3 is CASSLVVRGTEAFF. The CDR3 nucleotides are TGTGCCAGCAGCTTAGTGGTCAGGGGAACTGAAGCTTTCTTT.

V is TRBV12-3 or TRBV12-4 and J is TRBJ1-3; D not resolved. This CDR3 has 13 amino acids. V lost 8 bases and J 0 bases, leaving 8 bases between the germline ends. In nucleotides, the CDR3 is TGTGCCAGCCACCTAGGCTCTGGAAACACCATATATTTT. The encoded protein is CASHLGSGNTIYF.

This chain uses TRBV28 with TRBJ2-2; a possible D gene is TRBD2 (6 bases). V was clipped by 6 bases and J by 7 bases, with 9 bases between them. The germline V gene encodes CDR1 MDHEN and CDR2 SYDVKM. This CDR3 contains 12 residues. The DNA of the CDR3 is TGTGCCAGCAGACTGCGGGGCGGGGAGCTGTTTTTT. Translation: CASRLRGGELFF.

The genes are TRBV7-2 and TRBJ2-5; the match to TRBD2 covers 12 bases. CDR1 SGHTA and CDR2 FQGNSA come from the germline V gene. Unmatched junction bases numbered 4, after V lost 4 bases and J lost 1 base. This CDR3 contains 16 residues. This chain's CDR3 is CASSWTSGNFQETQYF. CDR3 in DNA: TGTGCCAGCAGCTGGACTAGCGGGAACTTCCAAGAGACCCAGTACTTC. Full variable domain (missing parts from reference TRBV7-2 and TRBJ2-5): GAGVSQSPSNKVTEKGKDVELRCDPISGHTALYWYRQSLGQGLEFLIYFQGNSAPDKSGLPSDRFSAERTGGSVSTLTIQRTQQEDSAVYLCASSWTSGNFQETQYFGPGTRLLVL.

The DNA of the CDR3 is TGTGCCACCAGCAGAGAATCAGGACAGGCCTACGAGCAGTACTTC. Amino acid sequence: CATSRESGQAYEQYF. V usage is TRBV15 and J usage is TRBJ2-7, with TRBD1 matching over 7 bases. The CDR3 is 15 residues long. Trimming cost V 0 bases and J 2 bases; bases outside gene matches: 4. Per the germline V gene, CDR1 is LNHNV and CDR2 is YYDKDF (reference sequence).

The gene calls are TRBV10-3 and TRBJ2-7, with D hard to call. Germline CDR1 and CDR2: ENHRY and SYGVKD. V dropped 0 bases and J dropped 2 bases, with 11 bases sitting between them. This CDR3 has 15 residues. CDR3 DNA sequence: TGTGCCATCAGTGAGTCAGCAAATTTACCCTACGAGCAGTACTTC. It is translated as CAISESANLPYEQYF.

The chain uses TRBV7-8 and TRBJ2-2, with a weak D call TRBD2 (5 bases). Germline V lookup: CDR1 SGHVS, CDR2 FQNEAQ. Deletions cut 1 base from V and 3 bases from J, with 9 bases between. The CDR3 covers 15 residues. The CDR3 DNA sequence: TGTGCCAGCAGCTTAGTCTTCGGGGACACCGGGGAGCTGTTTTTT. This sequence encodes CASSLVFGDTGELFF.

V and J are TRBV30 and TRBJ1-2; D is possibly TRBD1 (5 bases). The CDR3 runs 13 residues. In germline, CDR1 is GTSNPN, CDR2 SVGIG (reference sequence). V lost 2 bases and J 6 bases, leaving 13 bases between the germline ends. Written as DNA, the CDR3 is TGTGCCTGGAGTCAACTCCTCAGGGATGGCTACACCTTC. Protein: CAWSQLLRDGYTF.

The CDR3 is CASSSQGEVEQYF. In DNA form, the CDR3 reads TGTGCCAGCAGTTCACAGGGCGAAGTCGAGCAGTACTTC. The chain combines TRBV27 with TRBJ2-7; possible D gene TRBD1, 6 bases. Trimming left V 4 bases short and J 6 bases short, with 13 bases between. The CDR3 extends over 13 amino acids. Germline V gene sequence: CDR1 MNHEY, CDR2 SMNVEV (reference sequence).

In this sample, this clone turned up many times. This sequence joins TRBV6-6 and TRBJ1-6; no firm D call. Germline V gene data show CDR1 as MNHNY and CDR2 as SVGAGI (reference sequence). V was trimmed by 2 bases and J by 10 bases, leaving 9 bases between them. The CDR3 consists of 13 residues. The CDR3 sequence: CASSYQERSPLHF. The CDR3 DNA reads as TGTGCCAGCAGTTACCAGGAACGCTCACCCCTCCACTTT.

V gene TRBV6-2 or TRBV6-3 combines with J gene TRBJ2-1; D call uncertain. There are 14 residues in the CDR3. Germline V gene lookup returns CDR1 MNHEY and CDR2 SVGEGT. The germline V and J ends were trimmed by 5 bases and 7 bases, with 15 bases remaining between them. In DNA form, the CDR3 reads TGTGCCAGCAGTCCCCTTCGACTTACTAATGAGCAGTTCTTC. This sequence encodes CASSPLRLTNEQFF.

This clone was observed once. The chain uses TRBV5-6 and TRBJ1-6; no definite D call. This CDR3 comprises 13 residues. Germline CDR1 is SGHDT and CDR2 is YYEEEE. Trimming cost V 9 bases and J 5 bases, with 12 bases left between them. The CDR3 nucleotides are TGTGCCACCGAGAAGCTCCATAATTCACCCCTCCACTTT. Translation gives CATEKLHNSPLHF.

The chain couples TRBV7-2 to TRBJ2-3; 9 bases are a match to TRBD2. Germline V gene data show CDR1 as SGHTA and CDR2 as FQGNSA. The CDR3 loop spans 15 amino acids. V gave up 5 bases and J gave up 8 bases; unmatched junction bases: 11. In nucleotides, the CDR3 is TGTGCCAGCAGCCGCACCGCGGGGGGGCTCGGTACGCAGTATTTT. This gives the protein CASSRTAGGLGTQYF.

The gene calls are TRBV18 and TRBJ2-6, with 7 positions matching TRBD1. Germline CDR1 reads KGHSH; CDR2 reads LQKENI. The V and J ends lost 6 bases and 0 bases, in that order; junction bases with no gene match: 11. The CDR3 extends over 18 amino acids. The CDR3 here is CASSRTGTDFSGANVLTF. CDR3 nucleotides: TGTGCCAGCTCTCGGACCGGGACAGATTTCTCTGGGGCCAACGTCCTGACTTTC. The complete variable domain, with remaining parts taken from reference TRBV18 and TRBJ2-6, reads NAGVMQNPRHLVRRRGQEARLRCSPMKGHSHVYWYRQLPEEGLKFMVYLQKENIIDESGMPKERFSAEFPKEGPSILRIQQVVRGDSAAYFCASSRTGTDFSGANVLTFGAGSRLTVL.

DNA for the CDR3: TGTGCCAGCAGGAAACGGGCAGGGGGCAATTCACCCCTCCACTTT. It encodes CASRKRAGGNSPLHF. The chain combines TRBV6-5 with TRBJ1-6; 8 nucleotides agree with TRBD1. CDR3 length: 15 residues. CDR1 and CDR2 from the germline V gene are MNHEY and SVGAGI. V shed 6 bases and J 7 bases; nucleotides not matched to a gene: 8.

J is TRBJ2-5 and V is TRBV6-5; perhaps TRBD2 as D (6 bases). Trimming took off 0 bases at V and 1 base at J, with 9 bases between the two ends. Germline V gene lookup returns CDR1 MNHEY and CDR2 SVGAGI. The CDR3 runs to 15 residues. This CDR3 is CASSYSGGIQETQYF. CDR3 bases: TGTGCCAGCAGTTACTCGGGGGGAATCCAAGAGACCCAGTACTTC.